The 17 T cell receptor beta chains in this list originate from one sample, sequenced in a study of response to subunit inactivated influenza vaccine. From the RT-PCR reads, TCRdb called clonotypes with MiXCR, one entry per CDR3 protein. There are some 540,000 distinct CDR3 sequences in the sample; less than 25% occur only once, and 2.5% to 3.5% lies in the top ten. A further study also used this sample, focusing on T cells expressing NK-cell markers. Per that paper: UMIs were included in TCR beta cDNA generated by 5'RACE template switching.

Here the sequenced sample was CD4+ T cells sorted from PBMCs, taken 12 days after vaccination. The receptors come from a man aged 45-60 years who received an inactivated influenza vaccine.

The chain employs TRBV7-6 and TRBJ2-1, with 10 nucleotides matching TRBD1. The CDR3 spans 15 residues. Germline values: CDR1 SGHVS, CDR2 FNYEAQ. With V trimmed by 3 bases and J by 7 bases, 6 bases remained unmatched. The CDR3 protein is CASSFPGQGWNEQFF. CDR3 bases: TGTGCCAGCAGCTTCCCGGGACAGGGGTGGAATGAGCAGTTCTTC.

The chain combines TRBV28 with TRBJ2-2; D perhaps matches TRBD1 (5 bases). The CDR3 runs to 16 residues. CDR1 MDHEN and CDR2 SYDVKM come from the germline V gene. Deletions cut 3 bases from V and 4 bases from J, with 15 bases between. DNA for the CDR3: TGTGCCAGCAGTTTCCTCGACAGCGCTATCACCGGGGAGCTGTTTTTT. Translating gives CASSFLDSAITGELFF.

This chain connects TRBV12-3 or TRBV12-4 to TRBJ2-1; D unclear. V was pared by 2 bases and J by 5 bases, with 7 bases between. This CDR3 is built from 13 residues. The chain's CDR3 is CASSLLSNNEQFF. CDR3 nucleotides: TGTGCCAGCAGTTTACTGTCGAACAATGAGCAGTTCTTC.

The gene calls are TRBV20-1 and TRBJ2-7, with D possibly being TRBD1 or TRBD2 (5 bases each). This CDR3 is 12 amino acids long. V shed 5 bases and J shed 5 bases, with 13 bases lying between them. Germline values: CDR1 DFQATT, CDR2 SNEGSKA (reference sequence). The CDR3 loop is CSASGTLDEQYF. CDR3 nucleotides: TGCAGTGCTTCCGGGACCCTGGACGAGCAGTACTTC.

This clonotype was seen a few times. The chain combines TRBV6-2 or TRBV6-3 with TRBJ2-7; possible D gene TRBD2, 7 bases. The ends were cut back, 10 bases at V and 2 bases at J, with 18 bases in the middle. The CDR3 has 14 residues. CDR1 is MNHEY and CDR2 is SVGEGT in the germline V gene. CDR3 loop: CATGRDTRTYEQYF. In DNA, the CDR3 is TGTGCCACAGGGAGGGACACCAGAACCTACGAGCAGTACTTC.

This clonotype was observed a single time. The V call is TRBV5-1, the J call TRBJ2-2; D might be TRBD1 (6 bases). Deletions cut 4 bases from V and 4 bases from J, with 14 bases between. Germline CDR1 is SGHRS and CDR2 is YFSETQ. The CDR3 runs to 15 residues. Here the CDR3 reads CASSPSGVATGELFF. In nucleotides, the CDR3 is TGCGCCAGCAGCCCCTCAGGGGTGGCCACCGGGGAGCTGTTTTTT.

This clonotype occurred a few times. V usage is TRBV7-9 and J usage is TRBJ1-2; no firm D call. Germline V gene sequence: CDR1 SEHNR, CDR2 FQNEAQ (reference sequence). The V end was cut by 5 bases, the J end by 4 bases, with 20 bases between. The CDR3 extends over 16 amino acids. The CDR3 is CASSPSGGGRTYGYTF. The CDR3 DNA follows: TGTGCCAGCAGCCCGTCGGGTGGTGGCAGAACCTATGGCTACACCTTC.

The chain couples TRBV12-3 or TRBV12-4 to TRBJ1-5, with no clear D. The CDR3 has 15 residues. The V and J ends lost 5 bases and 2 bases respectively, with 13 bases between them. The CDR3 nucleotides are TGTGCCAGCAGTCATATCCCCGCAGGCAATCAGCCCCAGCATTTT. It codes for CASSHIPAGNQPQHF.

This clonotype was counted a few times. The chain recombines TRBV11-2 with TRBJ2-1; perhaps TRBD1 as D (5 bases). Trimming took 0 bases from V and 3 from J, leaving 9 bases between them. Germline CDR1 is SGHAT and CDR2 is FQNNGV. The CDR3 totals 15 residues. CDR3 nucleotide sequence: TGTGCCAGCAGCTTAGATAGGGGTTTCTACAATGAGCAGTTCTTC. Translated, it gives CASSLDRGFYNEQFF.

The chain links TRBV24-1 to TRBJ2-1, with 8 positions matching TRBD2. CDR1 KGHDR and CDR2 SFDVKD come from the germline V gene. This CDR3 has 16 amino acids. With 3 bases clipped from V and 3 bases from J, the junction kept 6 bases outside the gene matches. In DNA form, the CDR3 reads TGTGCCACCAGTGATGTGAGCGGGAGAAACTACAATGAGCAGTTCTTC. Translation gives CATSDVSGRNYNEQFF.

This clonotype occurred a few times. The chain links TRBV4-1 to TRBJ2-3; perhaps TRBD1 as D (6 bases). Germline V gives CDR1 MGHRA, CDR2 YSYEKL. CDR3 length: 17 amino acids. Trimming cost V 1 base and J 5 bases, with 19 bases left between them. CDR3 in amino acids: CASSQGTPGHSRDTQYF. CDR3 DNA: TGCGCCAGCAGCCAAGGGACTCCGGGACACTCCCGAGATACGCAGTATTTT.

This clonotype occurred a few times. J is TRBJ2-7 and V is TRBV7-2; D perhaps matches TRBD1 (5 bases). Trimming took off 5 bases at V and 1 base at J, with 12 bases between the two ends. The germline V gene encodes CDR1 SGHTA and CDR2 FQGNSA. The CDR3 loop spans 14 amino acids. CDR3 sequence: CASSDTGKSYEQYF. The CDR3 nucleotides are TGTGCCAGCAGCGATACAGGTAAATCCTACGAGCAGTACTTC. Full variable domain (rest looked up from reference TRBV7-2 and TRBJ2-7): GAGVSQSPSNKVTEKGKDVELRCDPISGHTALYWYRQSLGQGLEFLIYFQGNSAPDKSGLPSDRFSAERTGGSVSTLTIQRTQQEDSAVYLCASSDTGKSYEQYFGPGTRLTVT.

The V gene is TRBV7-2, the J gene TRBJ2-5, with 8 bases aligning to TRBD2. The CDR3 length is 16 residues. Germline loops: CDR1 SGHTA, CDR2 FQGNSA. V trimming: 1 base; J trimming: 1 base; junction bases outside the gene matches: 5. CDR3 sequence reads: CASSLVVAGSQETQYF. The CDR3 DNA reads TGTGCCAGCAGCTTAGTAGTAGCGGGGAGCCAAGAGACCCAGTACTTC.

The gene calls are TRBV7-9 and TRBJ2-3; no firm D call. The germline V and J ends were trimmed by 5 bases and 10 bases, with 19 bases remaining between them. Germline-derived CDR1 and CDR2 are SEHNR and FQNEAQ (reference sequence). CDR3 size: 14 residues. CDR3 sequence reads: CASSPILAGAPQYF. As DNA, the CDR3 is TGTGCCAGCAGCCCTATATTGGCCGGCGCGCCGCAGTATTTT.

This clonotype turned up a few times. The chain joins TRBV28 to TRBJ1-1; 11 bases agree with TRBD1. The CDR3 covers 14 residues. Trimming removed 5 bases from V and 1 base from J; junction bases left unmatched: 0. CDR1 MDHEN and CDR2 SYDVKM come from the germline V gene. CDR3: CASSGTGGNTEAFF. CDR3 coding DNA: TGTGCCAGCAGTGGGACAGGGGGGAACACTGAAGCTTTCTTT. Drawing the rest from reference TRBV28 and TRBJ1-1, the complete variable domain is DVKVTQSSRYLVKRTGEKVFLECVQDMDHENMFWYRQDPGLGLRLIYFSYDVKMKEKGDIPEGYSVSREKKERFSLILESASTNQTSMYLCASSGTGGNTEAFFGQGTRLTVV.

This clonotype occurred a few times. This chain connects TRBV5-6 to TRBJ2-1, with 8 bases fitting TRBD2. Germline V gives CDR1 SGHDT, CDR2 YYEEEE. After removal of 2 bases from V and 9 bases from J, the junction contained 10 bases not matched to a gene. This CDR3 region has 15 residues. CDR3 region: CASSFGGLGSFEQFF. DNA of the CDR3: TGTGCCAGCAGCTTTGGGGGACTAGGGTCGTTTGAGCAGTTCTTC.

The genes are TRBV6-2 or TRBV6-3 and TRBJ2-7, with D perhaps assigned TRBD1 or TRBD2 (5 bases each). Germline loops: CDR1 MNHEY, CDR2 SVGEGT. Deletions cut 5 bases from V and 6 bases from J, with 20 bases between. The CDR3 spans 15 residues. DNA of the CDR3: TGTGCCAGCAGTATAGCCGGGACCTTGCGGCTCGAGCAGTACTTC. Translated: CASSIAGTLRLEQYF.